This entry lists 22 T cell receptor beta chains sequenced from one sample in a study of T cell changes during pregnancy in multiple sclerosis. Data came from immunoSEQ multiplex PCR; TCRdb stores just in-frame clones and leaves some out. The repertoire holds 15,000 or so clones, with around 88% as singletons. The sample in question was CD8+ T cells from peripheral blood mononuclear cells, obtained in the second trimester of pregnancy. All receptors come from a female donor in good health, enrolled as a control in a pregnancy study.

This clone has more than one count but fewer than ten. The CDR3 reads CASSQVRDTNTEAFF. The DNA of the CDR3 is TGTGCCAGCAGCCAAGTTAGAGACACCAACACTGAAGCTTTCTTT. The rearrangement uses TRBV14 and TRBJ1-1; D not certain. The CDR3 runs 15 residues. V shed 1 base and J shed 2 bases, with 11 bases lying between them. CDR1 SGHDN and CDR2 FVKESK come from the germline V gene.

The chain has TRBV30 and TRBJ2-1; D ambiguous. In germline, CDR1 is GTSNPN, CDR2 SVGIG (reference sequence). V was shortened by 1 base and J by 6 bases, with 4 bases between the two germline ends. This CDR3 is 11 amino acids long. DNA of the CDR3: TGTGCCTGGAGTGGGCTCAATGAGCAGTTCTTC. It yields the protein CAWSGLNEQFF.

The chain carries TRBV4-1 and TRBJ1-2; 11 positions match TRBD1. The junction had 5 bases not matched to a gene; V was cut back by 6 bases and J by 5 bases. The germline CDR1 and CDR2 sequences are MGHRA and YSYEKL. The CDR3 spans 14 residues. The CDR3 nucleotides are TGCGCCAGCAGTTACGGGACAGGGGGATATGGCTACACCTTC. It translates to CASSYGTGGYGYTF.

The V and J genes are TRBV19 and TRBJ2-1; 8 nucleotides line up with TRBD1. Germline CDR1 and CDR2: LNHDA and SQIVND (reference sequence). Trimming cost V 3 bases and J 5 bases; bases outside gene matches: 6. The CDR3 length is 15 residues. The CDR3 nucleotides are TGTGCCAGTAGTATCGGACAGGGTTTCAACAATGAGCAGTTCTTC. This codes for CASSIGQGFNNEQFF.

In this sample, this clone is medium-sized. The chain employs TRBV28 and TRBJ1-2; D not certain. The CDR3 consists of 11 residues. CDR1 is MDHEN and CDR2 is SYDVKM in the germline V gene. Trimming removed 5 bases at V and 7 bases at J, with 8 bases between. CDR3 loop: CASSRGSGYTF. The CDR3 nucleotides are TGTGCCAGCAGTCGGGGATCTGGCTACACCTTC.

The chain joins TRBV11-3 to TRBJ2-5, with 12 bases identical to TRBD1. The CDR3 spans 17 residues. Germline V gives CDR1 SGHNT, CDR2 YENEEA. Germline trimming cut 5 bases from V and 5 bases from J; bases unmatched to any gene: 12. In DNA form, the CDR3 reads TGTGCCAGCAGCCAGAACCGGGACAGGGGGCGAGGGGAGACCCAGTACTTC. It yields the protein CASSQNRDRGRGETQYF.

This chain uses TRBV7-9 with TRBJ2-4, with 12 bases fitting TRBD1. The CDR3 has 17 residues. Germline V lookup: CDR1 SEHNR, CDR2 FQNEAQ (reference sequence). J gave up 0 bases and V 5 bases, and 5 bases lay outside the gene matches. CDR3 in DNA: TGTGCCAGCAGCACCTGGGGACAGGGGGCAGCCAAAAACATTCAGTACTTC. Amino acid sequence: CASSTWGQGAAKNIQYF.

The V call is TRBV5-6, the J call TRBJ2-5; no definite D call. The CDR3 consists of 13 residues. Germline V gene sequence: CDR1 SGHDT, CDR2 YYEEEE. V was cut by 1 base and J by 5 bases, with 9 bases left in between. CDR3 in amino acids: CASSLPSSETQYF. CDR3 nucleotide sequence: TGTGCCAGCAGCTTGCCTAGTAGTGAGACCCAGTACTTC.

V and J are TRBV7-3 and TRBJ2-2, with 7 bases aligning to TRBD2. Unmatched junction bases numbered 18, after V lost 5 bases and J lost 3 bases. The CDR3 has 19 residues. Per the germline V gene, CDR1 is SGHTA and CDR2 is FQGTGA. DNA of the CDR3: TGTGCCAGCAGCGTAAGCATGATAGCGGGTCCCCCCGACACCGGGGAGCTGTTTTTT. As protein: CASSVSMIAGPPDTGELFF.

The rearrangement uses TRBV9 and TRBJ2-2, with 12 bases lining up with TRBD2. The CDR3 runs to 16 residues. Germline CDR1 reads SGDLS; CDR2 reads YYNGEE. V gave up 4 bases and J gave up 3 bases; unmatched junction bases: 4. The CDR3 region is CASSLTSGRYTGELFF. The CDR3, as DNA: TGTGCCAGCAGCTTGACTAGCGGGAGATACACCGGGGAGCTGTTTTTT.

This chain joins TRBV7-8 and TRBJ2-7, with 8 bases that match TRBD2. J gave up 5 bases and V 5 bases, and 8 bases lay outside the gene matches. The CDR3 is 14 amino acids. Germline CDR1 and CDR2: SGHVS and FQNEAQ. DNA for the CDR3: TGTGCCAGCAGCCTTAGCGGGGCCCTTAACGAGCAGTACTTC. This translates into CASSLSGALNEQYF.

The genes are TRBV7-9 and TRBJ2-7, with 9 positions matching TRBD1. The CDR3 covers 14 residues. V was pared by 5 bases and J by 7 bases, with 9 bases of the junction left unmatched. The germline V gene encodes CDR1 SEHNR and CDR2 FQNEAQ (reference sequence). CDR3 sequence reads: CASSTRTGAGEQYF. CDR3 sequence (DNA): TGTGCCAGCAGCACCAGGACAGGGGCAGGGGAGCAGTACTTC.

This chain uses TRBV6-1 with TRBJ1-2; maybe TRBD1 (5 bases). Trimming took 2 bases from V and 7 from J, leaving 14 bases between them. This CDR3 has 14 residues. The V gene's germline CDR1 is MNHNS and CDR2 SASEGT. CDR3 in amino acids: CASSETGLGFGYTF. CDR3 in DNA: TGTGCCAGCAGTGAAACAGGATTGGGGTTTGGCTACACCTTC.

As to this clone: The sample holds other DNA sequences that translate to the same CDR3. J is TRBJ2-7 and V is TRBV6-5, with 10 bases aligning to TRBD1. This CDR3 is built from 14 residues. V gave up 6 bases and J gave up 3 bases; unmatched junction bases: 5. Looked up from germline, CDR1 is MNHEY and CDR2 is SVGAGI. The CDR3 here is CASSPGTGVYEQYF. The CDR3 bases are TGTGCCAGCAGCCCGGGGACAGGGGTCTACGAGCAGTACTTC.

The chain carries TRBV5-1 and TRBJ2-5; 10 positions match TRBD2. The closer fit of TRBJ2-7 to the DNA end suggests the J call may be wrong. This CDR3 region has 15 residues. Germline V lookup: CDR1 SGHRS, CDR2 YFSETQ. As DNA, the CDR3 is TGCGCCAGTAGGCCTCTAGCGGGAGAAGGCTACGAGCAGTACTTC. It encodes CASRPLAGEGYEQYF.

The chain employs TRBV18 and TRBJ2-7; 9 nucleotides agree with TRBD1. V dropped 2 bases and J dropped 7; count of bases not matched to a gene: 9. Germline V gives CDR1 KGHSH, CDR2 LQKENI. The CDR3 extends over 15 amino acids. The CDR3 nucleotides read TGTGCCAGCTCACCAAAGGGACAGGGAATCTGGGAGCAGTACTTC. Protein product: CASSPKGQGIWEQYF.

CDR3 coding DNA: TGTGCCAGCAGCTGGGACATAGACAGCTACGAGCAGTACTTC. Translation gives CASSWDIDSYEQYF. The gene calls are TRBV5-6 and TRBJ2-7; TRBD1 is a possible D gene (6 bases). The CDR3 spans 14 residues. CDR1 SGHDT and CDR2 YYEEEE come from the germline V gene. Deletions cut 3 bases from V and 3 bases from J, with 13 bases between.

The chain employs TRBV7-2 and TRBJ2-1; the match to TRBD2 covers 8 bases. CDR3 length: 15 residues. Trimming at V came to 5 bases and at J to 4 bases, leaving 7 bases not matched to a gene. Germline V gene data show CDR1 as SGHTA and CDR2 as FQGNSA. The CDR3 DNA follows: TGTGCCAGCAGCCCCAGCGGGGGAGAATACAATGAGCAGTTCTTC. Residues: CASSPSGGEYNEQFF.

The chain has TRBV7-9 and TRBJ2-7; TRBD2 aligns across 14 bases. CDR3 length equals 15 residues. V lost 1 base and J lost 6; bases outside the gene matches: 2. CDR1 and CDR2 from the germline V gene are SEHNR and FQNEAQ (reference sequence). The CDR3: CASSLEGLAGAEQYF. The CDR3 coding sequence is TGTGCCAGCAGCTTAGAGGGACTAGCGGGAGCCGAGCAGTACTTC.

This clone came up a few times. The chain is built from TRBV7-9 and TRBJ2-5, with D possibly matching TRBD2 (6 bases). Germline lookup yields CDR1 SEHNR and CDR2 FQNEAQ (reference sequence). The CDR3 runs 13 residues. Between the trimmed V and J ends, which lost 5 bases and 2 bases, there was a span of 9 bases. Here the CDR3 reads CASSGRPQETQYF. For the CDR3, the DNA is TGTGCCAGCAGCGGGAGGCCTCAAGAGACCCAGTACTTC.

This chain uses TRBV7-9 with TRBJ2-1, with 7 bases that match TRBD1. V trimming: 5 bases; J trimming: 6 bases; junction bases outside the gene matches: 7. The length of the CDR3 is 14 residues. CDR1 SEHNR and CDR2 FQNEAQ come from the germline V gene (reference sequence). CDR3 loop: CASSTRQGSNEQFF. The DNA for the CDR3 is TGTGCCAGCAGCACCAGACAGGGTAGCAATGAGCAGTTCTTC.

The V and J genes are TRBV6-5 and TRBJ2-7; the D gene is possibly TRBD1 (5 bases). Trimming took 2 bases from V and 3 from J, leaving 8 bases between them. CDR3 size: 13 residues. CDR1 and CDR2 from the germline V gene are MNHEY and SVGAGI. The CDR3: CASSYRQFYEQYF. CDR3 coding DNA: TGTGCCAGCAGTTACAGACAGTTCTACGAGCAGTACTTC.